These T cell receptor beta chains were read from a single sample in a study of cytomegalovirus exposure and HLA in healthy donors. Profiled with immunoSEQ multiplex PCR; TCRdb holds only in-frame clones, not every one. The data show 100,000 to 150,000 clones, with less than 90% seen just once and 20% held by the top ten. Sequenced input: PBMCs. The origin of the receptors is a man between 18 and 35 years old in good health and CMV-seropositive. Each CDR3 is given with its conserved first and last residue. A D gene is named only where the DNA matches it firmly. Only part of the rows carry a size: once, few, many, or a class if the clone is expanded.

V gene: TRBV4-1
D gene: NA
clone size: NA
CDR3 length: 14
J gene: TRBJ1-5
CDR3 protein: CASSQGRGSQPQHF
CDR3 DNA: TGCGCCAGCAGCCAAGGCAGGGGATCGCAGCCCCAGCATTTT

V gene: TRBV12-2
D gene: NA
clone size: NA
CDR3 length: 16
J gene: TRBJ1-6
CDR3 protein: CASRLAREGRNSPLHF
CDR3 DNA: TGTGCAAGTCGCTTAGCGCGAGAGGGCAGGAATTCACCCCTCCACTTT

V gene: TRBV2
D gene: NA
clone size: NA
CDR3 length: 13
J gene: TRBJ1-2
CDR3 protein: CASSPTANYGYTF
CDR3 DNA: TGTGCCAGCAGCCCGACAGCTAACTATGGCTACACCTTC

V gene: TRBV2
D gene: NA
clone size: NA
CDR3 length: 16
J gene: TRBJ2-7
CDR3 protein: CASSGLVQGGIYEQYF
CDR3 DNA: TGTGCCAGCAGTGGGTTGGTACAGGGTGGGATCTACGAGCAGTACTTC

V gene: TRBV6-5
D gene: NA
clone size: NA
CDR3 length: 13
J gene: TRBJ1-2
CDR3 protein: CASRRQASYGYTF
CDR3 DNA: TGTGCCAGCAGAAGACAGGCGTCCTATGGCTACACCTTC

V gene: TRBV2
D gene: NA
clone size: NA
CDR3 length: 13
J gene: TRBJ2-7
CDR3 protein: CASTARDSYEQYF
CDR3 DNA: TGTGCCAGCACGGCCAGGGACTCCTACGAGCAGTACTTC

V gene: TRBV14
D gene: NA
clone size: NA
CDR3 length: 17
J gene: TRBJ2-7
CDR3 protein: CASSQDRPGKFSYEQYF
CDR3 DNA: TGTGCCAGCAGCCAAGATCGGCCGGGAAAATTCTCCTACGAGCAGTACTTC

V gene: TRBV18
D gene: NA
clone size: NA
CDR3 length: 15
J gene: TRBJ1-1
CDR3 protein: CASSGGASGNTEAFF
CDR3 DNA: TGTGCCAGCTCCGGGGGTGCCAGCGGAAACACTGAAGCTTTCTTT

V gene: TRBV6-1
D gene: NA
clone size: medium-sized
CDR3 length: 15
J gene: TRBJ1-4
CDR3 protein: CASSQRGGRNEKLFF
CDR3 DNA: TGTGCCAGCAGCCAAAGGGGGGGGCGGAATGAAAAACTGTTTTTT

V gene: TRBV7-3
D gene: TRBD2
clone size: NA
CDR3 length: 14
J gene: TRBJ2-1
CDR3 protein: CASSLGGSYNEQFF
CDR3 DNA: TGTGCCAGCAGCTTGGGGGGGTCCTACAATGAGCAGTTCTTC

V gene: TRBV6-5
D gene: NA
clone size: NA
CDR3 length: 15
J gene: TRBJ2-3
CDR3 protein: CASSYAQSGTDTQYF
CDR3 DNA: TGTGCCAGCAGTTACGCGCAGAGCGGCACAGATACGCAGTATTTT

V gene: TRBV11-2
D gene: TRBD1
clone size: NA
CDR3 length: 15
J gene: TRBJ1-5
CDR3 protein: CASSLVQGRNQPQHF
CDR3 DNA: TGTGCCAGCAGCTTAGTACAGGGGCGTAATCAGCCCCAGCATTTT

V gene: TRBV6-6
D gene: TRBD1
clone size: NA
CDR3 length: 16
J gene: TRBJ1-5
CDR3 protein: CASSFLQGSNNQPQHF
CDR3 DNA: TGTGCCAGCAGTTTCCTACAGGGGTCGAACAATCAGCCCCAGCATTTT

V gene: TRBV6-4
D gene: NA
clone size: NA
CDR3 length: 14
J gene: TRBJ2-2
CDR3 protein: CASRLLGSTGELFF
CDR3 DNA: TGTGCCAGCAGGCTGCTAGGTAGCACCGGGGAGCTGTTTTTT

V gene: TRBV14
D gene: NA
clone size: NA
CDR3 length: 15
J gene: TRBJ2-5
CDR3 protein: CASSRDRWRQETQYF
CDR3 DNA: TGTGCCAGCAGCAGAGACAGGTGGAGGCAAGAGACCCAGTACTTC

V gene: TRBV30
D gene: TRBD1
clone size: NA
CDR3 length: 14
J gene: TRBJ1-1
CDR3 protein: CAWRSTGIYTEAFF
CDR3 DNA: TGTGCCTGGAGATCGACAGGGATTTACACTGAAGCTTTCTTT

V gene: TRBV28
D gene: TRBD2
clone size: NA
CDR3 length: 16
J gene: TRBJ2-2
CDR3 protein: CASTQSGGQGTGELFF
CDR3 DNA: TGTGCCAGCACCCAAAGCGGGGGGCAGGGCACCGGGGAGCTGTTTTTT

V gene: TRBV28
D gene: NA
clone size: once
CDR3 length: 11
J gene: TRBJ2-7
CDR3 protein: CASSRGLEQYF
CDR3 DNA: TGTGCCAGCAGCAGAGGGCTCGAGCAGTACTTC

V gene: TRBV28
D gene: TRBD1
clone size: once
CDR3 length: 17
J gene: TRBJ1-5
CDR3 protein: CASSSPSGTVNNQPQHF
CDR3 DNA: TGTGCCAGCAGTTCTCCCTCCGGGACAGTTAACAATCAGCCCCAGCATTTT

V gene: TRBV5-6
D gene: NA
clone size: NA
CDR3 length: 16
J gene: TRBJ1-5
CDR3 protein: CASSLYAGVGNQPQHF
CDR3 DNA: TGTGCCAGCAGCTTGTACGCCGGGGTGGGGAATCAGCCCCAGCATTTT

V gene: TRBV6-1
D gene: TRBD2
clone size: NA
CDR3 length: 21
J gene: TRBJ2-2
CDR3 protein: CASSEWAPGLAGGPNTGELFF
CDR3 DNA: TGTGCCAGCAGTGAATGGGCTCCGGGACTAGCGGGGGGACCGAACACCGGGGAGCTGTTTTTT

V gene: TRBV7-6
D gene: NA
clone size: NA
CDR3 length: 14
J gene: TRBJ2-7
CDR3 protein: CASSLGAGNNEQYF
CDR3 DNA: TGTGCCAGCAGCTTAGGGGCAGGGAATAACGAGCAGTACTTC

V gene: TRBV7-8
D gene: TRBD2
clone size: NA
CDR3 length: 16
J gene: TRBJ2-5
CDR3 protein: CASSRRTSGGQETQYF
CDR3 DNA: TGTGCCAGCAGCAGACGGACTAGCGGGGGCCAAGAGACCCAGTACTTC

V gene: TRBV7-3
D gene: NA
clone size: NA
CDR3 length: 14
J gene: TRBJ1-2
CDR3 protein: CASSRQQGGDGYTF
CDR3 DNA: TGTGCCAGCAGCAGACAACAGGGTGGCGATGGCTACACCTTC

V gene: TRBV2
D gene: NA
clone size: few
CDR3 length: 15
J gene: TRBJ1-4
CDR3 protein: CASSEIRTGSEKLFF
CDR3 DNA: TGTGCCAGCAGTGAAATCCGAACAGGGTCGGAAAAACTGTTTTTT

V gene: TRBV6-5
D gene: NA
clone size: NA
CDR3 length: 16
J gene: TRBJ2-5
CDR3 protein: CASSFKRLARGETQYF
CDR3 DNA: TGTGCCAGCAGTTTTAAACGACTGGCTCGGGGTGAGACCCAGTACTTC

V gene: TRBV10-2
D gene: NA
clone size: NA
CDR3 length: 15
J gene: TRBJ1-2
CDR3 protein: CASSESTSDSYGYTF
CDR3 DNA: TGCGCCAGCAGTGAGTCGACTTCGGACAGCTATGGCTACACCTTC

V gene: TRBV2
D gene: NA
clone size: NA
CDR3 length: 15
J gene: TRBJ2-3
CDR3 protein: CASSDDSVWADTQYF
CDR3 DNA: TGTGCCAGCAGTGACGACAGTGTTTGGGCAGATACGCAGTATTTT

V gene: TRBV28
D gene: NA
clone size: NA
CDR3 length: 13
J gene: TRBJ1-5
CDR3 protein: CASSETGGQPQHF
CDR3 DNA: TGTGCCAGCAGCGAGACAGGCGGCCAGCCCCAGCATTTT

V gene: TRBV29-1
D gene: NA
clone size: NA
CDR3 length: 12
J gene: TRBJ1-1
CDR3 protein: CSVVRGGPEAFF
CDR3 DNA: TGCAGCGTAGTTAGGGGGGGCCCTGAAGCTTTCTTT

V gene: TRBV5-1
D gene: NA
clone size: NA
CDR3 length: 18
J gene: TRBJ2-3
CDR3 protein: CASSFAPGTQKNTDTQYF
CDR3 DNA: TGCGCCAGCAGCTTTGCACCCGGGACTCAGAAAAACACAGATACGCAGTATTTT

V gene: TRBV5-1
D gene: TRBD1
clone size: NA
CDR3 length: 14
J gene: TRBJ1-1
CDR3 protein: CASSLDRGRNEAFF
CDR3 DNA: TGCGCCAGCAGCTTGGACAGGGGGCGGAATGAAGCTTTCTTT

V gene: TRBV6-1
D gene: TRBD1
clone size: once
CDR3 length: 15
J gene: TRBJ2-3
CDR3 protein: CASSKRQGSTDTQYF
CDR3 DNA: TGTGCCAGCAGTAAAAGACAGGGGAGCACAGATACGCAGTATTTT

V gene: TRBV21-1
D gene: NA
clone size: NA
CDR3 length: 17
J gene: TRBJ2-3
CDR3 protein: CASSKARSGGSTDTQYF
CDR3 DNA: TGTGCCAGCAGCAAAGCGCGTAGCGGGGGAAGCACAGATACGCAGTATTTT

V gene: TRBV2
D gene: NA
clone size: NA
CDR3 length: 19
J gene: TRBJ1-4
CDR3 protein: CASSESPGQAGATNEKLFF
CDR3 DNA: TGTGCCAGCAGTGAATCCCCAGGGCAGGCTGGCGCAACTAATGAAAAACTGTTTTTT

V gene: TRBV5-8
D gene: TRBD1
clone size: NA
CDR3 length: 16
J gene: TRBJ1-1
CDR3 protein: CASSAGTGRLGTEAFF
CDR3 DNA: TGTGCCAGCAGCGCCGGGACAGGGAGGCTAGGCACTGAAGCTTTCTTT